A single T cell receptor (beta chain) is shown here with its context. Which antigen it targets is not known. Base quality data are lacking; no much larger clone is found one base away. These data originate in a study of blood T cell repertoires in COVID-19 (TCRdb year 2020). Regarding the study in general: Samples from collaborators originated in the United States, Italy and Spain and spanned both the acute and convalescent phases of COVID-19. The material from the prospective study consisted of cDNA or gDNA derived from T cells, B-cell-depleted T cells, or PBMCs. Deeply sampled blood TCRbeta repertoires from subjects exposed to, actively infected with, or recovered from COVID-19 were included in the dataset. The repertoires were released in a freely available public database meant as a resource for research on the immune response to SARS-CoV-2. Samples came from the ongoing ImmuneRACE study (first 160 participants) plus 1,254 subjects from 6 global collaborators. Sample metadata almost always included a de-identified subject ID, COVID-19 status, age in years and sex. Where available, HLA class I and class II types were obtained from metadata supplied by the sample provider rather than from assay-based typing.

TCRbeta CDR3 regions were amplified from genomic DNA by means of the immunoSEQ Assay, a bias-controlled multiplex PCR. Per the authors' processing: Nucleated cell counts per sample were estimated from amplification of reference gene primers within the assay. Sequence reads were collapsed and filtered to measure the absolute abundance of every unique TCRbeta CDR3 rearrangement. For each sample, productive Simpson clonality was calculated by taking the square root of Simpson's diversity index across productive rearrangements. Held by TCRdb, this immuneACCESS table contains in-frame sequences only and omits some clones. Under half of the omission traces to an unresolved V gene where checked; the cause of the rest is unknown. The D gene and trimming were derived from the DNA, and the V and J assignments and clone size from that table. A total of about 80,000 clones appear in this sample, approximately 86% of them only once. The ten largest clones represent 4% to 5.5% of the sample.

Findings and caveats that apply to the study as a whole: How much clinical and demographic metadata was included differed by source and by participant, and the metadata was provided uncurated.

Each collaborating institution followed its own protocols to collect whole blood in K2EDTA tubes. For TCRbeta analysis, collaborator samples were shipped as frozen whole blood, as isolated PBMCs, or as DNA extracted from either sample type. The CDR3 sequence holds 12 residues, the cysteine and phenylalanine included. The sequence is cut down to CDR3 DNA, 36 bases in frame from base 1. CDR1 and CDR2 are drawn from the germline V gene: SQVTM, ANQGSEA. V is pared back by 4 bases and J by 8 bases, with 11 bases lying between the germline termini. Recombination connected TRBV29-1 to TRBJ2-2, with no confidently assigned D gene. The sequence derives from a woman of 80 years or more with acute or convalescent COVID-19. The sequenced material came from peripheral blood. The nucleotide sequence reads TGCAGCGTTGGCTCAGGCTTAGGGGAGCTGTTTTTT. Its protein is CSVGSGLGELFF.